These T cell receptor beta chains were read from a single sample in a study of blood T cell repertoires in COVID-19. Some clones are missing from TCRdb's copy, which holds only in-frame ones; the method was immunoSEQ multiplex PCR. The table records roughly 230,000 clones, over 85% of them present only once. The sample was PBMCs or T cells enriched from blood (not recorded which). The receptors stem from a woman under 40 with acute COVID-19. Both conserved end residues are part of each CDR3. The D gene is left open where the match is weak. A clone size is listed for some rows: how often the clone was seen (once, few, many), or a class if it is expanded.

TRBJ2-3,-,-,TRBV5-5,CASSFGTVEQYF,TGTGCCAGCAGTTTTGGAACAGTGGAGCAGTATTTT
TRBJ2-1,TRBD2,-,TRBV5-1,CASSLASPGTSGDPRNEQFF,TGCGCCAGCAGCTTGGCCTCGCCTGGGACTAGCGGGGACCCCCGCAATGAGCAGTTCTTC
TRBJ2-1,-,-,TRBV11-2,CASSLRGSAQFF,TGTGCCAGCAGCTTAAGAGGCAGTGCGCAGTTCTTC
TRBJ1-3,-,-,TRBV4-1,CASSPTKTDGVGNTIYF,TGCGCCAGCAGCCCTACTAAGACTGACGGGGTTGGAAACACCATATATTTT
TRBJ1-1,-,once,TRBV15,CATSRDRQDEAFF,TGTGCCACCAGCAGAGATCGACAGGATGAAGCTTTCTTT
TRBJ1-1,-,-,TRBV27,CASRAGFQNTEAFF,TGTGCCAGCAGGGCAGGGTTTCAGAACACTGAAGCTTTCTTT
TRBJ2-1,TRBD1,-,TRBV7-9,CASSSGTGGYNEQFF,TGTGCCAGCAGCTCTGGGACAGGGGGGTACAATGAGCAGTTCTTC
TRBJ2-1,-,-,TRBV5-6,CASSSTGYDEQFF,TGTGCCAGCAGCTCGACGGGGTACGATGAGCAGTTCTTC
TRBJ2-1,TRBD2,-,TRBV7-3,CASSLAGGNNEQFF,TGTGCCAGCAGCTTAGCGGGGGGAAACAATGAGCAGTTCTTC
TRBJ2-3,TRBD2,-,TRBV2,CAGTSSGGADTQYF,TGTGCCGGGACGTCTAGCGGGGGGGCAGATACGCAGTATTTT
TRBJ2-1,TRBD1,-,TRBV12-3/TRBV12-4,CASSLDRGDEQFF,TGTGCCAGCAGTTTAGACAGGGGGGATGAGCAGTTCTTC
TRBJ2-5,-,once,TRBV28,CASSLVPMRETQYF,TGTGCCAGCAGTTTGGTCCCCATGCGAGAGACCCAGTACTTC
TRBJ2-3,-,-,TRBV7-6,CASSSFPPTDTQYF,TGTGCCAGCAGCTCTTTTCCCCCCACAGATACGCAGTATTTT
TRBJ1-1,-,-,TRBV5-1,CASSYGQTNTEAFF,TGCGCCAGCAGCTATGGACAGACTAACACTGAAGCTTTCTTT
TRBJ2-7,TRBD1,-,TRBV19,CASSIPGQSSYEQYF,TGTGCTAGTAGTATCCCGGGACAGAGCTCCTACGAGCAGTACTTC
TRBJ1-1,-,-,TRBV19,CASSPVDSIAFF,TGTGCCAGTAGTCCGGTAGACAGTATAGCTTTCTTT
TRBJ1-5,-,-,TRBV5-6,CASSLAGVPVVSNQPQHF,TGTGCCAGCAGCTTGGCCGGAGTCCCCGTGGTTAGCAATCAGCCCCAGCATTTT
TRBJ1-6,-,-,TRBV6-5,CASSYAEGSLDSPLHF,TGTGCCAGCAGTTACGCGGAAGGATCGCTGGATTCACCCCTCCACTTT
TRBJ1-6,-,-,TRBV9,CASSPRPGNNSPLHF,TGTGCCAGCAGCCCCCGGCCGGGAAACAATTCACCCCTCCACTTT
TRBJ2-1,TRBD1,-,TRBV2,CASSNRGLNEQFF,TGTGCCAGCTCTAACAGGGGGCTCAATGAGCAGTTCTTC
TRBJ2-3,TRBD1,-,TRBV7-9,CASSTDRGQGDTQYF,TGTGCCAGCAGCACGGACAGGGGGCAGGGAGATACGCAGTATTTT
TRBJ2-7,TRBD1,-,TRBV6-5,CASSSPTGGSYEQYF,TGTGCCAGCAGCTCCCCTACAGGGGGCTCCTACGAGCAGTACTTC
TRBJ1-6,-,-,TRBV19,CASSLPNQAIRDSPLHF,TGTGCCAGTAGCCTTCCGAATCAGGCAATACGTGATTCACCCCTCCACTTT
TRBJ1-6,TRBD1,-,TRBV30,CAWTPLLGTGNSPLHF,TGTGCCTGGACTCCTCTGCTCGGGACAGGGAATTCACCCCTCCACTTT
TRBJ1-6,-,-,TRBV3-1/TRBV3-2,CASSPGHGNSPLHF,TGTGCCAGCAGCCCGGGACACGGAAATTCACCCCTCCACTTT
TRBJ2-1,TRBD1,-,TRBV27,CASRTGENNEQFF,TGTGCCAGCAGGACAGGGGAAAATAATGAGCAGTTCTTC
TRBJ1-1,-,-,TRBV7-6,CASSLLSITEAFF,TGTGCCAGCAGCTTACTTAGTATCACTGAAGCTTTCTTT
TRBJ1-3,-,-,TRBV10-3,CAIRPIKKDNSGNTIYF,TGTGCCATCAGACCTATTAAGAAGGACAACTCTGGAAACACCATATATTTT
TRBJ1-1,-,once,TRBV11-2,CASRAGGGTEAFF,TGTGCCAGCAGAGCCGGGGGGGGCACTGAAGCTTTCTTT
TRBJ1-1,-,once,TRBV6-5,CASSYSEMNTEAFF,TGTGCCAGCAGTTATAGTGAAATGAACACTGAAGCTTTCTTT
TRBJ2-1,TRBD2,-,TRBV2,CATTLSGGADEQFF,TGTGCCACAACTCTAAGCGGGGGGGCCGATGAGCAGTTCTTC
TRBJ1-3,-,-,TRBV2,CASSDQLTKGRAVGNTIYF,TGTGCCAGCAGTGACCAATTGACCAAAGGGAGGGCGGTCGGAAACACCATATATTTT
TRBJ1-2,TRBD1,-,TRBV7-2,CASSGGQAISYGYTF,TGTGCCAGCAGCGGGGGACAGGCGATATCCTATGGCTACACCTTC
TRBJ1-5,-,-,TRBV6-1,CASSETRGMHF,TGTGCCAGCAGTGAAACAAGAGGGATGCATTTT
TRBJ2-5,TRBD1,-,TRBV15,CATSSWTGAVGQETQYF,TGTGCCACCAGCAGTTGGACAGGGGCGGTCGGCCAAGAGACCCAGTACTTC
TRBJ2-3,-,-,TRBV29-1,CSVSGTQDRSYTDTQYF,TGCAGCGTTTCCGGTACACAGGACAGATCCTACACAGATACGCAGTATTTT
TRBJ2-3,-,-,TRBV7-9,CASSLSDTPYTDTQYF,TGTGCCAGCAGCTTATCTGACACTCCTTACACAGATACGCAGTATTTT
TRBJ2-5,-,once,TRBV6-2/TRBV6-3,CASSYQFVSGQETQYF,TGTGCCAGCAGTTATCAGTTCGTGAGCGGCCAAGAGACCCAGTACTTC
TRBJ2-7,-,-,TRBV19,CASSMGRHLPSYEQYF,TGTGCCAGTAGTATGGGCCGTCATCTACCCTCCTACGAGCAGTACTTC
TRBJ1-2,-,-,TRBV28,CASRRLYGYTF,TGTGCCAGCAGGCGTCTCTATGGCTACACCTTC
TRBJ1-3,TRBD1,-,TRBV4-1,CASSARQGQNTIYF,TGCGCCAGCAGCGCCCGACAGGGTCAAAACACCATATATTTT
TRBJ2-3,-,-,TRBV20-1,CSASRTRGVTDTQYF,TGCAGTGCTAGTCGGACCAGGGGAGTCACAGATACGCAGTATTTT